The 11 T cell receptor beta chains reported below all come from one sample, sequenced in a study of siplizumab effects on memory and regulatory T cells. The assay was immunoSEQ multiplex PCR, and TCRdb's table has in-frame clones only and misses some. The sample shows more than 95,000 clones, approximately 94% of them seen only once. Sequencing used non-Treg CD4+ T cells sorted from blood. These receptors were taken from a human donor in good health.

This clone occurred once. The rearrangement links TRBV5-1 to TRBJ2-3; 7 bases are shared with TRBD1. The junction had 8 bases not matched to a gene; V was cut back by 5 bases and J by 2 bases. Germline CDR1 and CDR2: SGHRS and YFSETQ. The CDR3 covers 15 residues. The CDR3 sequence: CASRRTGVTTDTQYF. The CDR3 DNA follows: TGCGCCAGCAGGCGTACAGGGGTCACCACAGATACGCAGTATTTT. Using reference TRBV5-1 and TRBJ2-3 for the parts outside the CDR3, the full variable domain is KAGVTQTPRYLIKTRGQQVTLSCSPISGHRSVSWYQQTPGQGLQFLFEYFSETQRNKGNFPGRFSGRQFSNSRSEMNVSTLELGDSALYLCASRRTGVTTDTQYFGPGTRLTVL.

The chain joins TRBV5-1 to TRBJ2-1; D remains unclear. Trimming stripped 4 bases from V and 0 bases from J, with 11 bases between. The CDR3 totals 15 residues. The V gene's germline CDR1 is SGHRS and CDR2 YFSETQ. CDR3 loop: CASSGKPDSYNEQFF. As DNA, the CDR3 is TGCGCCAGCAGCGGAAAGCCGGACTCCTACAATGAGCAGTTCTTC. Filled out from reference TRBV5-1 and TRBJ2-1, the complete variable domain reads KAGVTQTPRYLIKTRGQQVTLSCSPISGHRSVSWYQQTPGQGLQFLFEYFSETQRNKGNFPGRFSGRQFSNSRSEMNVSTLELGDSALYLCASSGKPDSYNEQFFGPGTRLTVL.

The J gene is TRBJ2-1, the V gene TRBV14; 11 nucleotides line up with TRBD2. CDR3 length equals 15 residues. CDR1 SGHDN and CDR2 FVKESK come from the germline V gene. V dropped 5 bases and J dropped 7; count of bases not matched to a gene: 7. The CDR3 spells CASSYGTSGVNEQFF. CDR3 coding DNA: TGTGCCAGCAGCTACGGGACTAGCGGTGTGAATGAGCAGTTCTTC.

The gene calls are TRBV5-1 and TRBJ2-5; 8 bases line up with TRBD1. Germline V gene data show CDR1 as SGHRS and CDR2 as YFSETQ. Losses at the gene ends were 0 bases for V and 5 bases for J; bases not matched to a gene: 6. The CDR3 runs 15 residues. CDR3 nucleotides: TGCGCCAGCAGCTTGGTCCCAGGGGGCGCTGAGACCCAGTACTTC. The encoded protein is CASSLVPGGAETQYF.

The rearrangement joins TRBV30 to TRBJ1-2, with D possibly matching TRBD1 (5 bases). Germline-derived CDR1 and CDR2 are GTSNPN and SVGIG (reference sequence). With 4 bases removed from V and 2 bases from J, the gap between germline ends came to 11 bases. The CDR3 is made up of 13 amino acids. The CDR3 protein is CAWTKGRNYGYTF. The CDR3 coding sequence is TGTGCCTGGACGAAGGGGAGAAACTATGGCTACACCTTC.

The rearrangement uses TRBV10-3 and TRBJ2-5, with D tentatively TRBD1 or TRBD2 (5 bases each). Trimming stripped 7 bases from V and 13 bases from J, with 13 bases between. Germline values: CDR1 ENHRY, CDR2 SYGVKD. The CDR3 consists of 10 residues. The CDR3 protein is CAITPGPWYF. The DNA for the CDR3 is TGTGCCATCACGCCGGGACCGTGGTACTTC.

This chain links TRBV18 with TRBJ1-1, with D unresolved. The ends were cut back, 3 bases at V and 0 bases at J, with 11 bases in the middle. The CDR3 runs 15 residues. CDR1 and CDR2 from the germline V gene are KGHSH and LQKENI. In DNA form, the CDR3 reads TGTGCCAGCTCACCCGAGCGCGTTATGAACACTGAAGCTTTCTTT. Encoded protein: CASSPERVMNTEAFF. Complete variable domain (other parts from reference TRBV18 and TRBJ1-1): NAGVMQNPRHLVRRRGQEARLRCSPMKGHSHVYWYRQLPEEGLKFMVYLQKENIIDESGMPKERFSAEFPKEGPSILRIQQVVRGDSAAYFCASSPERVMNTEAFFGQGTRLTVV.

The gene calls are TRBV6-1 and TRBJ2-3; 7 bases map to TRBD2. The V segment lost 6 bases and the J segment 6 bases; nucleotides outside the gene matches: 6. The CDR3 extends over 13 amino acids. Germline V gives CDR1 MNHNS, CDR2 SASEGT. CDR3 loop: CASRLATFDTQYF. The CDR3 nucleotides read TGTGCCAGCAGACTAGCGACCTTCGATACGCAGTATTTT.

The rearrangement uses TRBV12-5 and TRBJ1-5; D call uncertain. This CDR3 is built from 13 residues. V was clipped by 5 bases and J by 4 bases, with 9 bases between them. Germline V gives CDR1 LGHNT, CDR2 FRNRAP. CDR3 sequence (DNA): TGTGCTAGTGGTCCTACCGGAAATCAGCCCCAGCATTTT. Translated: CASGPTGNQPQHF.

The genes are TRBV30 and TRBJ1-2; 7 bases are shared with TRBD1. The length of the CDR3 is 13 residues. Germline V CDR1 and CDR2: GTSNPN, SVGIG (reference sequence). After removal of 3 bases from V and 7 bases from J, the junction contained 8 bases not matched to a gene. The CDR3: CAWSEDRDSGYTF. The CDR3 DNA sequence: TGTGCCTGGAGCGAAGACAGGGACAGTGGCTACACCTTC.

J is TRBJ2-1 and V is TRBV5-1, with TRBD1 identical over 7 bases. This CDR3 comprises 14 residues. Trimming cost V 5 bases and J 6 bases; bases outside gene matches: 8. Germline loops: CDR1 SGHRS, CDR2 YFSETQ. The CDR3 DNA reads TGCGCCAGCAGACAGGGGAAGTCAGGCAATGAGCAGTTCTTC. Encoded protein: CASRQGKSGNEQFF.